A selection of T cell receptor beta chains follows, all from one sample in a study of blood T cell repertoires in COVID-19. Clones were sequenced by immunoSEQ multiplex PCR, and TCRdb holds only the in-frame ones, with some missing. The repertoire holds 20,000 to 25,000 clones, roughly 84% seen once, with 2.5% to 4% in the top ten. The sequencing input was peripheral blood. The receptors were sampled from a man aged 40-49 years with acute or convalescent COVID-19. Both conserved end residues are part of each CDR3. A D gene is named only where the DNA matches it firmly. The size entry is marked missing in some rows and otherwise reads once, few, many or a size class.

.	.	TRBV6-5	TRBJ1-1	CASSYGGRNTEAFF	TGTGCCAGCAGTTACGGGGGGAGGAACACTGAAGCTTTCTTT
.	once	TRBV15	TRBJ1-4	CATSRLREKQIHEKLFF	TGTGCCACCAGCCGATTACGGGAAAAGCAGATCCATGAAAAACTGTTTTTT
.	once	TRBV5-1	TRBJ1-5	CASSLQEGVRPQHF	TGCGCCAGCAGCTTACAAGAGGGGGTTCGGCCCCAGCATTTT
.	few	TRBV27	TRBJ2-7	CASSSAYREQYF	TGTGCCAGCAGTTCCGCCTATCGGGAGCAGTACTTC
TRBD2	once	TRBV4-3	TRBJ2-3	CASSQAGPGLAGGHTDTQYF	TGCGCCAGCAGCCAAGCGGGACCGGGACTAGCGGGGGGGCACACAGATACGCAGTATTTT
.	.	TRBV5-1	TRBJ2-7	CASSLEQGEQYF	TGCGCCAGCAGCTTGGAACAGGGCGAGCAGTACTTC
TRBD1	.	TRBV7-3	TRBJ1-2	CASSLQGAGYTF	TGTGCCAGCAGCTTACAGGGGGCTGGCTACACCTTC
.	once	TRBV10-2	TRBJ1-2	CASGSPPPGANYGYTF	TGCGCCAGCGGGTCGCCCCCCCCGGGGGCTAACTATGGCTACACCTTC
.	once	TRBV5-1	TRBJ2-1	CASSHHLDGGYNEQFF	TGCGCCAGCAGCCATCATCTAGACGGTGGCTACAATGAGCAGTTCTTC
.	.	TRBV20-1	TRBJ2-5	CSASGQLTETQYF	TGCAGTGCTAGTGGACAATTGACAGAGACCCAGTACTTC
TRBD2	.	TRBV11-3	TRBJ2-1	CASSHGVSGGYNEQFF	TGTGCCAGCAGCCATGGGGTGTCGGGGGGGTACAATGAGCAGTTCTTC
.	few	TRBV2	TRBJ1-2	CASSVETGSFGYTF	TGTGCCAGCAGTGTTGAGACAGGATCCTTTGGCTACACCTTC
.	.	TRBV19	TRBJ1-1	CASFKGQENTEAFF	TGTGCCAGTTTTAAGGGGCAGGAGAACACTGAAGCTTTCTTT
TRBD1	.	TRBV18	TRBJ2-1	CASSPRGGSYNEQFF	TGTGCCAGCTCACCACGAGGGGGCAGCTACAATGAGCAGTTCTTC